This T cell receptor (beta chain) was captured by sequencing in a study of beta chain features in type 1 diabetes (dated by TCRdb to 2016 to 2019). Broadly, across the study: Patients and healthy donors did not differ in mean age, gender distribution, total cell number or subset yield. A total of roughly 98,000,000 sorted cells were examined across all samples, and a strong correlation was observed between cell number per subset and RNA yield. In the study, TCRB repertoires of sorted circulating CD4+ T cell subsets from recently diagnosed type 1 diabetes patients were compared with those of matched healthy donors. Regulatory and stem cell-like memory subsets were obtained from only 8 patients and about eight healthy donors, while naive and central memory subsets were obtained from all 30 or so donors. The study at large found these results: Because the HLA sub-analyses included only small numbers of individuals, any influence of HLA type on TCRB rearrangement was left unresolved. Naive, central memory and regulatory TCRB repertoires appeared more similar among patients than among healthy donors. In all four CD4+ subsets, TCRB CDR3 length was moderately but significantly shorter in type 1 diabetes patients. Sequencing cDNA rather than genomic DNA could over-represent highly expressing activated cells, although activation and CD3 levels did not differ between groups. Shorter templates might be favored by PCR, yet because patient and control samples were amplified and corrected together, any such skew would affect both groups equally. At VDJ recombination sites, patients with type 1 diabetes made fewer insertions and deleted more nucleotides, a pattern implying thymic rearrangement abnormalities.

The High Capacity cDNA Reverse Transcription Kit was used to reverse transcribe all of the isolated RNA, meaning that expressed TCRB transcripts were what got sequenced. Deep immunoSEQ sequencing was applied to naive, central memory and regulatory T cell samples, giving an average of roughly 3.5 million total reads per sample. Sorted cells were lysed in RLT buffer, and RNA was extracted using DNase-treated RNeasy Micro or Mini kits according to cell number. Each cell subset was processed separately to prevent cross-contamination, with patient and healthy donor samples processed together. Using the immunoSEQ multiplex PCR, TCRB sequences were amplified from cDNA into 87-bp fragments spanning the CDR3 region. Sequencing of the amplicons was done on the Illumina HiSeq platform. In the source study's methods: Synthetic template baselines were used to correct PCR bias computationally, reads within Hamming distance 2 were collapsed, and singletons that could not be merged were discarded. Reads were aligned against IMGT so that V, D and J genes, CDR3 length and insertions or deletions at six rearrangement sites could be assigned. Within each subset, clonotype counts were normalized to the number of sorted cells before true diversity and Gini coefficients were calculated with the tcR R package. Repertoire sharing was quantified using the overlap coefficient calculated on TCRB nucleotide sequences. The table was pulled from immuneACCESS by TCRdb, which kept in-frame rearrangements only. Such tables lose some clones; where checked, under half of the loss comes from unresolved V genes, and the rest has no known cause. That table supplies the V and J calls and clone size; D and trimming were determined from the DNA. The sample has more than 300,000 clones on record, 7% to 9% of them singletons. The ten largest clones capture 0.44% of the sample.

Each donor gave one peripheral blood draw, averaging about 100 mL, which was collected into heparinised tubes. Using a panel that included CD45RO, CCR7, CD25, CD127, CD95 and CD27, naive, central memory, regulatory and stem cell-like memory CD4+ T cells were sorted on a BD FACSAria II. Purity was above 95% for every sorted population. Right away, PBMCs were isolated by Lymphoprep density gradient centrifugation and were stained directly, with no culture step. Samples were stained and sorted in pairs, with one healthy donor and one patient per experiment, so that batch effects were minimized. Of note for this clone: No cognate antigen has been identified for it. One base away there is no much larger clone; base qualities are not given.

Counted from cysteine to phenylalanine, this CDR3 has 13 amino acids. Only the CDR3 portion is preserved as DNA: 39 bases, with reading frame beginning at the first base. CDR1 and CDR2 were assigned from the germline V gene as KGHSH and LQKENI. Trimming costs V 6 bases and J 6 bases, and their ends lie 15 bases apart. Recombination connected TRBV18 to TRBJ2-7, with a weak D call of TRBD1 (8 bases match). The clonotype was recovered from a woman between 18 and 30 years old in good health. Sequencing was carried out using central memory CD4+ T cells from blood. In nucleotides, the sequence is TGTGCCAGCTCGGGGGGGACAGGAGGCGAGCAGTACTTC. Its protein is CASSGGTGGEQYF.